Each of the 3 T cell receptor beta chains below was sequenced from the same sample in a study of T cell responses to AZD1222 COVID-19 vaccine. Produced via immunoSEQ multiplex PCR; TCRdb's table is partial and in-frame only. Altogether roughly 150,000 clones are present, approximately 91% being singletons, with the ten largest covering around 2%. Sequences were derived from peripheral blood, sampled on day 0 of AZD1222 vaccination. These receptors were obtained from an adult in good health.

V is TRBV7-2 and J is TRBJ1-2, with a weak D call TRBD1 (6 bases). This CDR3 has 15 residues. Trimming pared 4 bases from V and 7 bases from J, leaving 19 bases between. CDR1 and CDR2 (germline): SGHTA, FQGNSA. CDR3 bases: TGTGCCAGCAGCTATTACGATACAGGGTCCGGTGGCTACACCTTC. Protein product: CASSYYDTGSGGYTF.

This chain uses TRBV2 with TRBJ2-5, with a possible D match to TRBD2 (6 bases). Deletions cut 7 bases from V and 3 bases from J, with 9 bases between. The CDR3 consists of 12 residues. Germline CDR1 SNHLY, CDR2 FYNNEI. The CDR3: CASTGGEETQYF. The CDR3, as DNA: TGTGCCAGCACAGGAGGGGAAGAGACCCAGTACTTC.

This clone has more than one count but fewer than ten. The chain couples TRBV27 to TRBJ1-2, with a possible D match to TRBD1 (6 bases). Trimming took off 7 bases at V and 8 bases at J, with 17 bases between the two ends. CDR1 and CDR2 from the germline V gene are MNHEY and SMNVEV (reference sequence). The length of the CDR3 is 13 residues. The CDR3 here is CASTEKGGRGYTF. The CDR3, as DNA: TGTGCCAGCACAGAGAAGGGGGGCCGGGGCTACACCTTC.